The present T cell receptor (beta chain) was sequenced within a study of Tregs in tolerant kidney transplant recipients. General study results and limits: Antigen-driven expansion was suggested because donor-specific Tregs expanded more than all Tregs in tolerant patients.

The CDR3 is 14 amino acids. V gave up 1 base and J gave up 3 bases, with 9 bases separating them. Germline V gene sequence: CDR1 SGHRS, CDR2 YFSETQ. Generated by immunoSEQ multiplex PCR, the TCRdb table keeps only in-frame clones and is missing some. Here the sample spans 65,000 or so clones, approximately 87% being singletons. A note on this clone: Its antigen is as yet unknown.

The nonmyeloablative bone marrow transplants came from related graft donors, with transient mixed chimerism. CD4+CD25+CD127- Tregs, CD4+CD25- non-Tregs, CD4 and CD8 cells were sorted. The clonotype originates from a human patient who received a combined kidney and bone marrow transplant. Some of these T cells may belong to the graft donor. The gene calls are TRBV5-1 and TRBJ2-3, with D uncertain. The sequenced sample was CD4+ T cells from blood (PBMCs), obtained 6 months after the transplant. The CDR3 spells CASSLRVGTDTQYF. In nucleotides, the CDR3 is TGCGCCAGCAGCTTGCGGGTGGGTACAGATACGCAGTATTTT.